This T cell receptor beta chain was found in a study of blood T cell repertoires in COVID-19. For the study at large: Both acute and convalescent COVID-19 samples were obtained from the United States, Italy and Spain. PBMCs, B-cell-depleted T cells, or T cells provided the cDNA or gDNA that made up the material.

As processed by the authors: The authors estimated nucleated cell counts from reference gene primer amplification. TCRdb's table, derived via immunoSEQ multiplex PCR, lists solely in-frame clones and lacks some. For V, J and clone size, that table is used; D and trimming come from the DNA. Altogether 85,000 to 130,000 clones are present, over 65% being singletons, with the ten largest covering 26%. CDR3 length: 15 residues. Germline CDR1 reads LNHDA; CDR2 reads SQIVND (reference sequence). Trimming at V came to 5 bases and at J to 7 bases, leaving 10 bases not matched to a gene. The TCR comes from a man in his fifties or sixties with acute or convalescent COVID-19. The chain links TRBV19 to TRBJ1-4; 7 bases are shared with TRBD1. Specimen: peripheral blood. In DNA, the CDR3 is TGTGCCAGTAGTCCTACGACAGGGTTTATTGAAAAACTGTTTTTT. Amino acids: CASSPTTGFIEKLFF.